A single sample is the source of the 5 T cell receptor beta chains below, sequenced in a study of cytomegalovirus exposure and HLA in healthy donors (dated by TCRdb to the late 2010s). The library was prepared using the immunoSEQ multiplex PCR assay. For the multiplex PCR, a mixture combining 60 forward primers for TCR Vbeta segments and 13 reverse primers for TCR Jbeta segments was used. The table was pulled from immuneACCESS by TCRdb, which kept in-frame rearrangements only. Such tables lose some clones; where checked, under half of the loss comes from unresolved V genes, and the rest has no known cause. The sample table contains over 65,000 clones; only one count was recorded for approximately 82% of them. The ten largest make up approximately 2.3% of the sample. Specimen: PBMCs. All receptors come from a man aged 35 to 55 in good health and CMV-seronegative.

The J gene is TRBJ1-2, the V gene TRBV29-1; TRBD1 matches 10 bases. The CDR3 has 13 residues. Trimming took 1 base from V and 8 from J; bases not matched to a gene: 4. Germline V CDR1 and CDR2: SQVTM, ANQGSEA. This chain's CDR3 is CSVEGQGAAGYTF. The CDR3 DNA is TGCAGCGTTGAAGGACAGGGGGCGGCCGGCTACACCTTC.

This clone occurred a few times. The rearrangement joins TRBV7-9 to TRBJ2-7, with a weak D call TRBD2 (6 bases). Germline loops: CDR1 SEHNR, CDR2 FQNEAQ (reference sequence). The V end lost 3 bases, the J end lost 2 bases, and 11 bases lay between the germline ends. This CDR3 region has 14 residues. The CDR3 region has the DNA TGTGCCAGCAGCTTCAGCGGGTTAACCTACGAGCAGTACTTC. Its protein is CASSFSGLTYEQYF.

The chain links TRBV6-1 to TRBJ2-1, with 8 bases identical to TRBD2. The J segment lost 6 bases and the V segment lost 3 bases, leaving 4 bases of the junction unmatched. CDR1 MNHNS and CDR2 SASEGT come from the germline V gene. This CDR3 region has 14 residues. The CDR3: CASSETSVRNEQFF. Written as DNA, the CDR3 is TGTGCCAGCAGTGAGACTAGCGTCCGCAATGAGCAGTTCTTC.

This clone occurred once. In DNA, the CDR3 is TGTGCCAGCAGCTTTCTAGCGGGAGCGAGTGATACGCAGTATTTT. It encodes CASSFLAGASDTQYF. V gene TRBV7-3 combines with J gene TRBJ2-3; 10 nucleotides match TRBD2. Trimming cost V 3 bases and J 6 bases; bases outside gene matches: 6. In germline, CDR1 is SGHTA, CDR2 FQGTGA. The CDR3 consists of 15 residues.

This clone was seen a few times. V usage is TRBV6-1 and J usage is TRBJ1-4; D not certain. This CDR3 spans 11 amino acids. CDR1 and CDR2 (germline): MNHNS, SASEGT. V was cut by 7 bases and J by 7 bases, with 7 bases left in between. The DNA for the CDR3 is TGTGCCAGCACCCGGGGTGAAAAACTGTTTTTT. Translation gives CASTRGEKLFF.